This passage covers 6 T cell receptor beta chains from one sample sequenced in a study of T-cell memory formation after mild COVID-19. TCRdb fed the 5' RACE reads into MiXCR, producing one record per CDR3 protein. Of 250,000 or so distinct CDR3 sequences in the sample, about 20% are singletons; the top ten hold roughly 24%. Input material: PBMCs or a T cell subset sorted from them (not recorded which). The origin of the receptors is a young man who had mild COVID-19 (a few samples of this study predate the infection). Cell type and time point are not known.

This clonotype was detected only a few times. This chain connects TRBV3-1 to TRBJ2-1; a possible D gene is TRBD2 (6 bases). In germline, CDR1 is LGHDT, CDR2 YNNKEL (reference sequence). Trimming took off 5 bases at V and 6 bases at J, with 20 bases between the two ends. The CDR3 contains 16 residues. CDR3 protein: CASSSALWGVGNEQFF. CDR3 in DNA: TGTGCCAGCAGCTCAGCCCTCTGGGGGGTGGGCAATGAGCAGTTCTTC.

The chain recombines TRBV9 with TRBJ2-3, with D possibly TRBD1 on 5 matching bases. V lost 5 bases and J 6 bases, leaving 13 bases between the germline ends. This CDR3 is built from 13 residues. Germline assignment: CDR1 SGDLS and CDR2 YYNGEE. CDR3 amino acids: CASRPRQSDTQYF. As DNA, the CDR3 is TGTGCCAGCAGGCCCCGACAGTCCGATACGCAGTATTTT.

This clonotype was seen only a few times. This chain uses TRBV3-1 with TRBJ2-1; TRBD2 matches 8 bases. J lost 8 bases, V lost 0 bases, and 6 bases had no gene match. Germline V CDR1 and CDR2: LGHDT, YNNKEL (reference sequence). The length of the CDR3 is 15 residues. The CDR3 sequence: CASSQEAATSDEQFF. In DNA, the CDR3 is TGTGCCAGCAGCCAAGAAGCTGCGACTAGCGATGAGCAGTTCTTC.

This clonotype was seen a handful of times. The chain joins TRBV7-2 to TRBJ1-1, with D tentatively TRBD1 (6 bases). The CDR3 is made up of 13 amino acids. Trimming took 5 bases from V and 6 from J, leaving 13 bases between them. Looked up from germline, CDR1 is SGHTA and CDR2 is FQGNSA. CDR3 region: CASSGRDTPEAFF. The CDR3 DNA follows: TGTGCCAGCAGCGGCCGGGACACCCCTGAAGCTTTCTTT.

J is TRBJ2-3 and V is TRBV5-1; 13 nucleotides line up with TRBD2. Trimming at V came to 4 bases and at J to 2 bases, leaving 4 bases not matched to a gene. There are 16 residues in the CDR3. CDR1 is SGHRS and CDR2 is YFSETQ in the germline V gene. DNA of the CDR3: TGCGCCAGCAGCGGGGGACTAGCGGGGATCACAGATACGCAGTATTTT. Amino acid sequence: CASSGGLAGITDTQYF.

The chain couples TRBV19 to TRBJ1-5; D may be TRBD1 (6 bases). The CDR3 is 13 residues long. V was cut by 4 bases and J by 9 bases, with 13 bases left in between. Looked up from germline, CDR1 is LNHDA and CDR2 is SQIVND (reference sequence). CDR3 region: CASSTGTFMPQHF. The CDR3, as DNA: TGTGCCAGTAGTACGGGGACATTCATGCCCCAGCATTTT. The full variable domain, in which reference TRBV19 and TRBJ1-5 provide the parts outside the CDR3, is DGGITQSPKYLFRKEGQNVTLSCEQNLNHDAMYWYRQDPGQGLRLIYYSQIVNDFQKGDIAEGYSVSREKKESFPLTVTSAQKNPTAFYLCASSTGTFMPQHFGDGTRLSIL.